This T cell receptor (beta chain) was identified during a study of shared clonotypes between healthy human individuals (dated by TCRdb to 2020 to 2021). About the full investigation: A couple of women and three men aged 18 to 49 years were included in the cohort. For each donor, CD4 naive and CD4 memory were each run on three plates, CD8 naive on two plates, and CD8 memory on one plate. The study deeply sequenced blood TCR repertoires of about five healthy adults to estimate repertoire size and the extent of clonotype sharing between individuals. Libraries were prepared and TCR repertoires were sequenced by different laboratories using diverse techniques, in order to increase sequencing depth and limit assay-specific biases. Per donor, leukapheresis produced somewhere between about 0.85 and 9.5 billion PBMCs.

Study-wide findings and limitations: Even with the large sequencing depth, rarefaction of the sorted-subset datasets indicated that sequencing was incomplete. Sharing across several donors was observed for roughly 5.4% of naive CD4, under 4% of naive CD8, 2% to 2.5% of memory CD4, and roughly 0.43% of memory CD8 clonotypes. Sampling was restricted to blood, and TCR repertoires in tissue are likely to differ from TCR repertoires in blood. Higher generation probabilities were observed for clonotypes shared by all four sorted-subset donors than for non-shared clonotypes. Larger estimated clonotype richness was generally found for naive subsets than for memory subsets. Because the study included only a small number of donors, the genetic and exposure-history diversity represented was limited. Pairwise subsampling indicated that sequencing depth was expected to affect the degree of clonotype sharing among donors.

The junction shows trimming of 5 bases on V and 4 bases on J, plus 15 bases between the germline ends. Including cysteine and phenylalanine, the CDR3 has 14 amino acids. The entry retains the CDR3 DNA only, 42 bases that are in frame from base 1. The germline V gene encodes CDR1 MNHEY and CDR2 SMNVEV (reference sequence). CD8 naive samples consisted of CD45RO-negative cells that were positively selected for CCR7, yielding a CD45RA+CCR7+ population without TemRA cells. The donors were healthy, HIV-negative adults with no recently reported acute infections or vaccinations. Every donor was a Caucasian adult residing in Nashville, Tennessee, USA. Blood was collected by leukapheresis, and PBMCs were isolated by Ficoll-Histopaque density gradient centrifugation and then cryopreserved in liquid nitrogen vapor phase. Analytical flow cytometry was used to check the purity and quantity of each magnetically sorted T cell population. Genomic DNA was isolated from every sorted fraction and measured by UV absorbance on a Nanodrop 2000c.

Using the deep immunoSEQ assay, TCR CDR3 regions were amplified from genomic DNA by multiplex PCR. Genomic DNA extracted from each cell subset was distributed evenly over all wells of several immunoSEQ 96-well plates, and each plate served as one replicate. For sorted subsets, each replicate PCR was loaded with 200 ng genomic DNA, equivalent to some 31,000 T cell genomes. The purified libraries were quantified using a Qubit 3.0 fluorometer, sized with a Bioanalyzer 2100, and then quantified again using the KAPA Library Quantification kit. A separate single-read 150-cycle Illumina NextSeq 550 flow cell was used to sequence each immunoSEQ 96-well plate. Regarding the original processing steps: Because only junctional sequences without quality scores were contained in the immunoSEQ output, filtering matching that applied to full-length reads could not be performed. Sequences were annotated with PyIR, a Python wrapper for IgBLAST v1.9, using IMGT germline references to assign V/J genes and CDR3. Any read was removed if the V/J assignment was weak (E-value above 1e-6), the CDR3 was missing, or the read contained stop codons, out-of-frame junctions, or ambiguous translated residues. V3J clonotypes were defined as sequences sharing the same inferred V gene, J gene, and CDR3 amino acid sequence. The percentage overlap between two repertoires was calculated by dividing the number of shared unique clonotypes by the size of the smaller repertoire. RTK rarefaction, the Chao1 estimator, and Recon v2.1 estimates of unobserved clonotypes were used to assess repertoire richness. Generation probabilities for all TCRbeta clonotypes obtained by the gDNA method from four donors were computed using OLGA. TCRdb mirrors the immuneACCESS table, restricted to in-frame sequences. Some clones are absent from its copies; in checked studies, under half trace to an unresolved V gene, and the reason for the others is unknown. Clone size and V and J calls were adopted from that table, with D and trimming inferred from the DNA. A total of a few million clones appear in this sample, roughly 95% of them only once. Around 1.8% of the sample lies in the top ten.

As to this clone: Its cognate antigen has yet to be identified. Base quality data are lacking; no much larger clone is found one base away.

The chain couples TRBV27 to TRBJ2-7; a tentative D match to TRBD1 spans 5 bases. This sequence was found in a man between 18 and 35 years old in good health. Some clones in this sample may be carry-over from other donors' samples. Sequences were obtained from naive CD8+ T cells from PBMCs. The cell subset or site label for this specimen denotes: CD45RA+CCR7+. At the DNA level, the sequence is TGTGCCAGCAGTCCCCGCCCAGGGCGGTACGAGCAGTACTTC. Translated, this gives CASSPRPGRYEQYF.